Listed below are T cell receptor beta chains from one sample, sequenced in a study of T cell responses to AZD1222 COVID-19 vaccine. The assay was immunoSEQ multiplex PCR, and TCRdb's table has in-frame clones only and misses some. The table shows about 100,000 clones, with less than 90% occurring only once. Specimen: peripheral blood, collected on day 0 of AZD1222 vaccination. Receptors were obtained from an adult in good health. The CDR3 runs from the conserved cysteine through the conserved F or W. D genes are given only for firm matches. Size tells how often a clone was seen (once, few, many) or the class of an expanded clone, and some rows leave it out.

D gene,clone size,J gene,V gene,CDR3 DNA,CDR3 protein
-,-,TRBJ1-4,TRBV12-5,TGTGCTAGTGGTTTGGTAATCCGGGACGGATACAATGAAAAACTGTTTTTT,CASGLVIRDGYNEKLFF
-,few,TRBJ2-7,TRBV7-2,TGTGCCAGCAGCTTTAGGTCAGGACTAACGAGCGAGCAGTACTTC,CASSFRSGLTSEQYF
-,-,TRBJ1-4,TRBV12-3/TRBV12-4,TGTGCCAGCAGTTTAGGCCAGCCGGTGAAACTGTTTTTT,CASSLGQPVKLFF
-,-,TRBJ1-4,TRBV7-9,TGTGCCAGCAGCTGGGATGCTGAAAAACTGTTTTTT,CASSWDAEKLFF
TRBD1,-,TRBJ1-4,TRBV5-4,TGTGCCAGCAGCCGGGACAGGGGGGGAACTAATGAAAAACTGTTTTTT,CASSRDRGGTNEKLFF
TRBD2,-,TRBJ2-6,TRBV27,TGTGCCAGCGGGCGGGACTGGGGAGGGTTTGGGGCCAACGTCCTGACTTTC,CASGRDWGGFGANVLTF
TRBD1,-,TRBJ2-1,TRBV28,TGTGCCAGCAGCAGACCCCAGGGGGATGAGCAGTTCTTC,CASSRPQGDEQFF
-,-,TRBJ1-3,TRBV7-3,TGTGCCAGCAGCCCGACACAGGGTAGAACCATATATTTT,CASSPTQGRTIYF
-,-,TRBJ2-7,TRBV21-1,TGTGCCACCCGACCCTCACCGTTCCACCACCACGAGCAGTACTTC,CATRPSPFHHHEQYF
-,once,TRBJ2-1,TRBV5-1,TGCGCCAGCAGCTTCGGACAGCTTGGAAATGAGCAGTTCTTC,CASSFGQLGNEQFF
TRBD2,-,TRBJ2-7,TRBV10-3,TGTGCCATCAGTGTTTCCCCTCGGACTAGCGGCGAGCAGTACTTC,CAISVSPRTSGEQYF
-,-,TRBJ2-2,TRBV6-1,TGTGCCAGCAGTGAAGTCGGCAGGGCGACCGGGGAGCTGTTTTTT,CASSEVGRATGELFF
TRBD1,-,TRBJ1-4,TRBV28,TGTGCCAGCAATCAACAGGGGGATTCTGAAAAACTGTTTTTT,CASNQQGDSEKLFF
-,-,TRBJ1-4,TRBV18,TGTGCCAGCTCAGGGTCCTCTCGGGGTGATGAAAAACTGTTTTTT,CASSGSSRGDEKLFF
TRBD2,-,TRBJ2-1,TRBV25-1,TGTGCCAGCACCTCCAGCGGGGTAGAATTGAATGAGCAGTTCTTC,CASTSSGVELNEQFF
TRBD1,-,TRBJ2-2,TRBV6-5,TGTGCCAGCAGTTCCATACAGGGGGCCGGGGAGCTGTTTTTT,CASSSIQGAGELFF
-,-,TRBJ1-6,TRBV6-5,TGTGCCAGCAAAATGGGACCGGGAGATAATTCACCCCTCCACTTT,CASKMGPGDNSPLHF
-,-,TRBJ1-4,TRBV7-9,TGTGCCAGCAGCTTACTGGTTCAGAATGAAAAACTGTTTTTT,CASSLLVQNEKLFF
TRBD1,-,TRBJ2-7,TRBV7-2,TGTGCCAGCAGCTTATCGTCCGACAGGGGGCTTTACGAGCAGTACTTC,CASSLSSDRGLYEQYF
-,-,TRBJ1-3,TRBV6-1,TGTGCCAGCAGTGAAGCAGGGTCAGTTGGAAACACCATATATTTT,CASSEAGSVGNTIYF
-,-,TRBJ1-2,TRBV27,TGTGCCAGCAGTATCACAGGGCTCGATGGCTACACCTTC,CASSITGLDGYTF
-,-,TRBJ2-1,TRBV9,TGTGCCAGCAGCATTGGGACGGATGAGCAGTTCTTC,CASSIGTDEQFF
-,-,TRBJ2-1,TRBV3-1/TRBV3-2,TGTGCCAGCAGCCCGCCCTACGGCGACAGCTCCTACAATGAGCAGTTCTTC,CASSPPYGDSSYNEQFF
-,-,TRBJ1-2,TRBV10-2,TGCGCCAGCAGTGAGGCTCGGGGTTCGCGACGTGGCTACACCTTC,CASSEARGSRRGYTF
-,-,TRBJ1-1,TRBV5-1,TGCGCCAGCAGCTTGGTAGGGGACCCGAACACTGAAGCTTTCTTT,CASSLVGDPNTEAFF
-,-,TRBJ1-6,TRBV5-1,TGCGCCAGCAGCCGCGGGGCCGCCTATAATTCACCCCTCCACTTT,CASSRGAAYNSPLHF
-,few,TRBJ2-3,TRBV2,TGTGCCAGCAGTGAACTCGTCCAGGGTGCAGATACGCAGTATTTT,CASSELVQGADTQYF
-,-,TRBJ2-1,TRBV24-1,TGTGCCACGGTAGGTAGAGAATCCAATGAGCAGTTCTTC,CATVGRESNEQFF
-,-,TRBJ1-4,TRBV18,TGTGCCAGCTCACCGACCCCTGCAACTAATGAAAAACTGTTTTTT,CASSPTPATNEKLFF
-,-,TRBJ1-3,TRBV9,TGTGCCAGCAGCGTAGCAGGGTGGGGAAACACCATATATTTT,CASSVAGWGNTIYF
-,-,TRBJ1-2,TRBV6-5,TGTGCCAGCAGTTACTCCCAGGGCTATGGCTACACCTTC,CASSYSQGYGYTF
TRBD2,-,TRBJ2-3,TRBV10-1,TGCGCCAGCAGTGAGCCTAGCGGGAGAATTGGAGATACGCAGTATTTT,CASSEPSGRIGDTQYF
-,-,TRBJ2-7,TRBV7-6,TGTGCCAGCAGCTTATTCCCGGGAAGCGACGAGCAGTACTTC,CASSLFPGSDEQYF
-,-,TRBJ1-3,TRBV2,TGTGCCAGCAGTGGACAGCTATACTCTGGAAACACCATATATTTT,CASSGQLYSGNTIYF
-,once,TRBJ2-2,TRBV11-3,TGTGCCAGCAGCCCGAACGGGGGAGCTTATGCCGGGGAGCTGTTTTTT,CASSPNGGAYAGELFF
-,once,TRBJ2-3,TRBV3-1/TRBV3-2,TGTGCCAGCAGCCAAGTGAGTAGTTCTATCGATACGCAGTATTTT,CASSQVSSSIDTQYF
TRBD1,-,TRBJ2-7,TRBV6-1,TGTGCCAGCAGTGAGGGGACAGGAACACCCTACGAGCAGTACTTC,CASSEGTGTPYEQYF
-,-,TRBJ1-5,TRBV7-9,TGTGCCAGCAGCTTAGGCACGGGTTCGGGTCAGCCCCAGCATTTT,CASSLGTGSGQPQHF
-,-,TRBJ1-1,TRBV7-8,TGTGCCAGCAGCTTAGTCATTTCCCCCCAGAGAGGCGAAGCTTTCTTT,CASSLVISPQRGEAFF
-,-,TRBJ2-1,TRBV3-1/TRBV3-2,TGTGCCAGCAGCCAAGAGGCTACCTCCTACAATGAGCAGTTCTTC,CASSQEATSYNEQFF
TRBD2,once,TRBJ2-3,TRBV9,TGTGCCAGCAGCGTAGGGACTAGCGGGTACACAGATACGCAGTATTTT,CASSVGTSGYTDTQYF
-,-,TRBJ1-1,TRBV10-3,TGTGCCATCAGTGACCAAAGGGGCCGAGGCACTGAAGCTTTCTTT,CAISDQRGRGTEAFF
-,-,TRBJ2-7,TRBV5-4,TGTGCCAGCAGCCAAGCGTCGGCAGGGGACTACGAGCAGTACTTC,CASSQASAGDYEQYF
-,-,TRBJ2-7,TRBV10-2,TGCGCCAGCAGTGATCCGACAGGGGATGGAGCGGGGCACGAGCAGTACTTC,CASSDPTGDGAGHEQYF
TRBD2,few,TRBJ2-5,TRBV6-1,TGTGCCAGCAGTGAAGCGCTCGGGCGGGGGGCTAGGGAGACCCAGTACTTC,CASSEALGRGARETQYF
-,-,TRBJ2-2,TRBV6-5,TGTGCCAGCAGCTTAAACACCGGGGAGCTGTTTTTT,CASSLNTGELFF
-,once,TRBJ1-2,TRBV2,TGTGCCAGCAAGGGGTATGACTATGGCTACACCTTC,CASKGYDYGYTF
-,-,TRBJ1-4,TRBV24-1,TGTGCCACCAGTGATACAGGGATCGGGGGTGAAAAACTGTTTTTT,CATSDTGIGGEKLFF
-,-,TRBJ1-5,TRBV12-5,TGTGCTAGTGGTTTGCAGGGGCCTCAGCCCCAGCATTTT,CASGLQGPQPQHF
TRBD2,-,TRBJ2-1,TRBV5-4,TGTGCCAGCAGCTTGGATTGGCGGGAGGTATACAATGAGCAGTTCTTC,CASSLDWREVYNEQFF
-,few,TRBJ1-2,TRBV5-1,TGCGCCAGCAGCTCCGCGGCGGTAGCTAACTATGGCTACACCTTC,CASSSAAVANYGYTF
-,-,TRBJ2-1,TRBV28,TGTGCCAGCAGTTTAGCATCTCAGGGCCCCAATGAGCAGTTCTTC,CASSLASQGPNEQFF
-,-,TRBJ1-5,TRBV7-2,TGTGCCAGCAGCTTAGGTGTGGGTAGAGCCCAGCATTTT,CASSLGVGRAQHF
TRBD1,-,TRBJ2-7,TRBV3-1/TRBV3-2,TGTGCCAGCAGCCAGACAGGGGACGGCGAGCAGTACTTC,CASSQTGDGEQYF